A single sample gave rise to the 9 T cell receptor beta chains below, sequenced in a study of T-cell memory formation after mild COVID-19. TCRdb passed the 5' RACE reads through MiXCR, listing each CDR3 protein once. Among around 310,000 distinct CDR3 sequences listed, approximately 16% were seen once. The material sequenced was PBMCs or a T cell subset sorted from them (not recorded which). Receptors originate from a man between 18 and 29 years old who had mild COVID-19 (a few samples of this study predate the infection). Cell type and time point are not known.

The sample holds a few counts of this clonotype. The rearrangement uses TRBV18 and TRBJ2-5; tentatively, D is TRBD1 (5 bases). Trimming took 1 base from V and 0 from J, leaving 9 bases between them. This CDR3 spans 15 amino acids. The germline V gene has CDR1 KGHSH and CDR2 LQKENI. The CDR3 DNA sequence: TGTGCCAGCTCACCACGATCAGGGTACCAAGAGACCCAGTACTTC. It translates to CASSPRSGYQETQYF.

J is TRBJ1-5 and V is TRBV6-6, with D possibly TRBD1 on 6 matching bases. Trimming cost V 6 bases and J 13 bases, with 25 bases left between them. Germline V lookup: CDR1 MNHNY, CDR2 SVGAGI (reference sequence). The length of the CDR3 is 15 residues. CDR3 bases: TGTGCCAGCAGGCCACAACTACTCAACAGGGCGCCGCAGCATTTT. Encoded protein: CASRPQLLNRAPQHF.

The rearrangement joins TRBV2 to TRBJ1-5; D may be TRBD1 (6 bases). V was pared by 3 bases and J by 6 bases, with 15 bases between. Per germline, CDR1 SNHLY and CDR2 FYNNEI. The CDR3 runs 15 residues. The CDR3 region is CASSDEAGRGQPQHF. CDR3 coding DNA: TGTGCCAGCAGTGACGAGGCGGGCAGGGGTCAGCCCCAGCATTTT.

The CDR3 loop reads CASTWTGNTEAFF. DNA for the CDR3: TGTGCCAGCACCTGGACAGGGAACACTGAAGCTTTCTTT. The chain carries TRBV6-6 and TRBJ1-1, with TRBD1 matching over 7 bases. The V segment lost 7 bases and the J segment 1 base; nucleotides outside the gene matches: 3. Looked up from germline, CDR1 is MNHNY and CDR2 is SVGAGI (reference sequence). CDR3 size: 13 residues.

This clonotype has only a few counts. J is TRBJ2-3 and V is TRBV28; D gene unclear. Between the trimmed V and J ends, which lost 5 bases and 6 bases, there was a span of 12 bases. This CDR3 region has 13 residues. Looked up from germline, CDR1 is MDHEN and CDR2 is SYDVKM. CDR3 in DNA: TGTGCCAGCAGTATAACTGACATGGATACGCAGTATTTT. It is translated as CASSITDMDTQYF.

The V gene is TRBV10-3, the J gene TRBJ2-1, with D maybe TRBD2 (5 bases). The CDR3 covers 15 residues. Trimming pared 6 bases from V and 0 bases from J, leaving 12 bases between. CDR1 ENHRY and CDR2 SYGVKD come from the germline V gene. CDR3 nucleotides: TGTGCCATCAGGGCTCCGGGGAGCTCCTACAATGAGCAGTTCTTC. This encodes CAIRAPGSSYNEQFF.

This clonotype was observed a few times. The chain combines TRBV5-1 with TRBJ1-1; TRBD1 matches at 7 bases. V lost 3 bases, J lost 1 base, and 3 bases stayed unmatched. The germline CDR1 and CDR2 sequences are SGHRS and YFSETQ. The CDR3 is made up of 14 amino acids. The CDR3 reads CASSSRQGNTEAFF. In DNA, the CDR3 is TGCGCCAGCAGCTCCCGACAGGGGAACACTGAAGCTTTCTTT.

The genes are TRBV3-1 and TRBJ2-3, with D unclear. Between the trimmed V and J ends, which lost 8 bases and 2 bases, there was a span of 8 bases. The germline V gene has CDR1 LGHDT and CDR2 YNNKEL (reference sequence). The CDR3 is 12 residues long. CDR3 sequence: CASDGPTDTQYF. CDR3 in DNA: TGTGCCAGCGACGGTCCCACAGATACGCAGTATTTT.

This clonotype was detected ten times or more. V is TRBV27 and J is TRBJ2-3; 8 bases match TRBD2. Looked up from germline, CDR1 is MNHEY and CDR2 is SMNVEV (reference sequence). J lost 0 bases, V lost 7 bases, and 6 bases had no gene match. CDR3 length: 15 residues. DNA of the CDR3: TGTGCCAGCAAACACGGGGGGGTAAGCACAGATACGCAGTATTTT. The encoded protein is CASKHGGVSTDTQYF.